Sequencing of this T cell receptor (beta chain) was carried out in a study of CD8 T cells in Susac syndrome. Random hexamers were used to reverse transcribe an amount of about 0.5 to 1 ug RNA. TCRdb itself ran the immunoSEQ multiplex PCR reads through MiXCR, one entry per CDR3 protein. This sample yields some 76,000 distinct CDR3 sequences, of which 75% to 95% are seen a single time; 0.5% to 0.6% belongs to the top ten. The V segment lost 2 bases and the J segment 1 base; nucleotides outside the gene matches: 5. There are 14 residues in the CDR3. Germline CDR1 and CDR2: DFQATT and SNEGSKA (reference sequence). Multiple sclerosis controls were treatment-naive patients with stable or active relapsing-remitting disease.

The sequence came from a human donor with multiple sclerosis. The V gene is TRBV20-1, the J gene TRBJ2-7; 7 nucleotides line up with TRBD2. The sample taken for sequencing was CD8+ T cells from PBMCs. The CDR3 sequence: CSARSGGESYEQYF. DNA of the CDR3: TGCAGTGCTAGAAGTGGGGGGGAATCCTACGAGCAGTACTTC.